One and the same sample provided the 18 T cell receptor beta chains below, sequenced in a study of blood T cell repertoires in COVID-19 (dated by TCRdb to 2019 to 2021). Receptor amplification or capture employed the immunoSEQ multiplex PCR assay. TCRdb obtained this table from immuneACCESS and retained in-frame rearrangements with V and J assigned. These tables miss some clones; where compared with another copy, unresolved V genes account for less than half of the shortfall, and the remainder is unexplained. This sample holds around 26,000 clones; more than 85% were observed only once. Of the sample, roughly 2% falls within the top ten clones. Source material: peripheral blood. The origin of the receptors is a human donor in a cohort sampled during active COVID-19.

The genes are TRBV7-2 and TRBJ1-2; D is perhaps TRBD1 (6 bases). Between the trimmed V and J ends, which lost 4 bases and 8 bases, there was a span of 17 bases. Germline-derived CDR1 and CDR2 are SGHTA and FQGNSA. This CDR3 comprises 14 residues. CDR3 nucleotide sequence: TGTGCCAGCAGCTCATCGACAGGCCGCTGGGGCTACACCTTC. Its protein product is CASSSSTGRWGYTF. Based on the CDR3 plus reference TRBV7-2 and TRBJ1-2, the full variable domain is GAGVSQSPSNKVTEKGKDVELRCDPISGHTALYWYRQSLGQGLEFLIYFQGNSAPDKSGLPSDRFSAERTGGSVSTLTIQRTQQEDSAVYLCASSSSTGRWGYTFGSGTRLTVV.

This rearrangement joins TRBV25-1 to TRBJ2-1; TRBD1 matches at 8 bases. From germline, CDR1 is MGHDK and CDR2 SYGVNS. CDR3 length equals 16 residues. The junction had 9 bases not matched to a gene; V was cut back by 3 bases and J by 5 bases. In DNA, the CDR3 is TGTGCCAGCAGTGAGCCCAGGGGGCCAAGGGACAATGAGCAGTTCTTC. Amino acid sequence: CASSEPRGPRDNEQFF.

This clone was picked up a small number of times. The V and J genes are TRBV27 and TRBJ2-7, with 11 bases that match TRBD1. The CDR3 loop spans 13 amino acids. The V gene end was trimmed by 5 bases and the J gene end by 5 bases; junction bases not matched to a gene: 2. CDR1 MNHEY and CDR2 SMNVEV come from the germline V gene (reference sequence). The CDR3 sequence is CASSQGQGDEQYF. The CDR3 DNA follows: TGTGCCAGCAGTCAGGGACAGGGGGACGAGCAGTACTTC.

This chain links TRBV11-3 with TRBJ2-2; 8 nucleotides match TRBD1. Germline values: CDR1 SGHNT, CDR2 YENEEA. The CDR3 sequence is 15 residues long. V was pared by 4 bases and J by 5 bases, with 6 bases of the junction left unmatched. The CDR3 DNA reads TGTGCCAGCAGCTCATCCCAGGGGGCGACCGGGGAGCTGTTTTTT. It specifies CASSSSQGATGELFF.

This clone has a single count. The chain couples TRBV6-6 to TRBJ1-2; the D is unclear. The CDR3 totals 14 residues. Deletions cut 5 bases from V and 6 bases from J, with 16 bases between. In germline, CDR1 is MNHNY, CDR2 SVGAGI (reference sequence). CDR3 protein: CASSQGQEFDGYTF. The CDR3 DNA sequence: TGTGCCAGCAGTCAAGGCCAGGAATTTGATGGCTACACCTTC.

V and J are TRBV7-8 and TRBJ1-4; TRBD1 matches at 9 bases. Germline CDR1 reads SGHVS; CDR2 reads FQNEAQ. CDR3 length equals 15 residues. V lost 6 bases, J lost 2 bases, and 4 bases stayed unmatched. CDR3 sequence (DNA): TGTGCCAGCAGTTTCGGGACAGGGACTAATGAAAAACTGTTTTTT. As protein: CASSFGTGTNEKLFF.

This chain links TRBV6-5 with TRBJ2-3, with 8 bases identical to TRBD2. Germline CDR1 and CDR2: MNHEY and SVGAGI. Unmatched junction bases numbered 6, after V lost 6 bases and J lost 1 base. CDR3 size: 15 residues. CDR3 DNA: TGTGCCAGCAGCCAGGGCGGGGGGCGCACAGATACGCAGTATTTT. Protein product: CASSQGGGRTDTQYF.

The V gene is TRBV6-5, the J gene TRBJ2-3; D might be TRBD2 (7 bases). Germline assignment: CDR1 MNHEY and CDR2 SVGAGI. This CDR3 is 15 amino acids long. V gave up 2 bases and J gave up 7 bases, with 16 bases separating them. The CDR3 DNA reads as TGTGCCAGCAGTTACGGGTCGGGGGGCCCACATACGCAGTATTTT. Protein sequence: CASSYGSGGPHTQYF.

The CDR3 reads CASSPITAYGYTF. In DNA, the CDR3 is TGTGCCAGCAGCCCTATCACAGCCTATGGCTACACCTTC. The rearrangement links TRBV9 to TRBJ1-2; the D is unclear. V lost 4 bases to trimming and J lost 4 bases, with 11 bases between them. CDR1 and CDR2 (germline): SGDLS, YYNGEE. The CDR3 consists of 13 residues.

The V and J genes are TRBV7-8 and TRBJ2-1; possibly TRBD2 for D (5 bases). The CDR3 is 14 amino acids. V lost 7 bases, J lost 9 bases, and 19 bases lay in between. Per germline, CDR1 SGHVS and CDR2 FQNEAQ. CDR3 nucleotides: TGTGCCAGCATCGACTACGCTACAATGGGTGAGCAGTTCTTC. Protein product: CASIDYATMGEQFF.

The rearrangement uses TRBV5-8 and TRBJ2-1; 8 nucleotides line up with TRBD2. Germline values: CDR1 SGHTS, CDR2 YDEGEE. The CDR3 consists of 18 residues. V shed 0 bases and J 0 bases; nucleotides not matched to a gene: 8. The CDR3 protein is CASSLGGLGSHSYNEQFF. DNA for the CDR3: TGTGCCAGCAGCTTGGGGGGACTAGGATCCCACTCCTACAATGAGCAGTTCTTC.

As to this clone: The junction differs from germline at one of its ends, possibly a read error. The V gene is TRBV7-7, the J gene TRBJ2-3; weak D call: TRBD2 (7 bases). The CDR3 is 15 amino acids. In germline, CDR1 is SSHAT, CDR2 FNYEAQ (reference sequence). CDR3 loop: CASSPGGGGTDTQYF. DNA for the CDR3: TGTGCTAGCAGCCCCGGCGGGGGCGGAACAGATACGCAGTATTTT.

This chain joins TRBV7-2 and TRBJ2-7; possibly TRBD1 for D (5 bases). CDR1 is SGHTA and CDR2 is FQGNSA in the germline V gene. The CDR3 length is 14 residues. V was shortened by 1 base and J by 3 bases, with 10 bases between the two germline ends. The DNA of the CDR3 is TGTGCCAGCAGCTTAGATCGGCAGGGCTACGAGCAGTACTTC. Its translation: CASSLDRQGYEQYF.

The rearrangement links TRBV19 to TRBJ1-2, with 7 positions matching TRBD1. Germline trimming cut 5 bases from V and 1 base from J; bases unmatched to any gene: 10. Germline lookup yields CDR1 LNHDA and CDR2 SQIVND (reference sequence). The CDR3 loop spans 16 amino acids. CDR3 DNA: TGTGCCAGTAGTGTTTCCTGGACAGGAGTTAACTATGGCTACACCTTC. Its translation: CASSVSWTGVNYGYTF.

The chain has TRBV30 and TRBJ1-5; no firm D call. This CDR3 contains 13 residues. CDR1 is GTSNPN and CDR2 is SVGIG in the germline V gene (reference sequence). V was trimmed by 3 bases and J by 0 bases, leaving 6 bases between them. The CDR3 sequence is CAWSPNSNQPQHF. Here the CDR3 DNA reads TGTGCCTGGAGCCCTAATAGCAATCAGCCCCAGCATTTT.

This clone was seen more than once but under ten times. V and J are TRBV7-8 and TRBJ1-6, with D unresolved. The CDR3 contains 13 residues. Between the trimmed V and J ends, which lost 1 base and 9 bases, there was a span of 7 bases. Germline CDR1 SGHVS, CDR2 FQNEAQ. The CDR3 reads CASSLVMASPLHF. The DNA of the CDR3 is TGTGCCAGCAGCTTAGTTATGGCTTCACCCCTCCACTTT.

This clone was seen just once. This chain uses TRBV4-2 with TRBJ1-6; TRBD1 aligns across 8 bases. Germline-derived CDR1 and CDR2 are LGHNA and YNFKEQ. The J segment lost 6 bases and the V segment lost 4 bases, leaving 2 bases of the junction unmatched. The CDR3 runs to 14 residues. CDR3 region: CASSPTGGNSPLHF. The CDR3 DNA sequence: TGTGCCAGCAGCCCTACAGGGGGTAATTCACCCCTCCACTTT.

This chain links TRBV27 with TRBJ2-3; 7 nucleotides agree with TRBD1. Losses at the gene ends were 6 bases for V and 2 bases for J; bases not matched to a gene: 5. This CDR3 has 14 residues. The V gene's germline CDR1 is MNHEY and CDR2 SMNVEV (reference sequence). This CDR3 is CASRQGLSTDTQYF. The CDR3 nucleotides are TGTGCCAGCAGACAGGGGTTATCCACAGATACGCAGTATTTT.